The clone carrying this T cell receptor (beta chain) was found once. These data come from a study of blood T cell repertoires in COVID-19. Study background: The origin of the acute and convalescent COVID-19 samples was the United States, Italy and Spain. The cDNA or gDNA used as material had been derived from T cells, B-cell-depleted T cells, or PBMCs.

The CDR3 has 18 amino acids. Germline lookup yields CDR1 MDHEN and CDR2 SYDVKM. Trimming cost V 4 bases and J 0 bases; bases outside gene matches: 6. Original handling: The assay estimated nucleated cells by amplifying reference gene primers. Method: immunoSEQ multiplex PCR; TCRdb's copy keeps in-frame clones and lacks some. V and J calls and clone size come straight from that table; D and trimming were deduced from the DNA. The data hold 95,000 to 100,000 clones, with about 92% observed a single time. The sample taken for sequencing was peripheral blood. The genes are TRBV28 and TRBJ2-6; TRBD1 agrees at 10 bases. This clonotype was obtained from a middle-aged man with active COVID-19. In DNA form, the CDR3 reads TGTGCCAGCAGTTCCTGGACAGGGGGAAGCTCTGGGGCCAACGTCCTGACTTTC. Its translation: CASSSWTGGSSGANVLTF.